The text below deals with one T cell receptor beta chain. Its antigen remains unknown. Measured with immunoSEQ multiplex PCR; TCRdb has only the in-frame clones, and not every one. Found here are 86,000 or so clones, 70% to 90% of them singletons; the top ten hold 2.8%. Trimming removed 4 bases from V and 8 bases from J; junction bases left unmatched: 9. Germline V gene sequence: CDR1 SNHLY, CDR2 FYNNEI. This CDR3 has 14 amino acids. This record belongs to a study of T cells in localized non-small cell lung cancer. Findings and caveats of the study: Uninvolved nearby lung showed the greatest T cell clonality, exceeding that found in tumor. Out of the top 100 tumor clones, a median about 57 were seen in adjacent lung. One tumor region alone was sequenced, and heterogeneity therefore remains possible.

The V call is TRBV2, the J call TRBJ1-2; 8 bases match TRBD1. Sequencing was performed on peripheral blood, taken before any cancer treatment. This sequence originates from a man between 40 and 70 years old with stage I lung adenocarcinoma. Here the CDR3 DNA reads TGTGCCAGCAGTGTTAATAGACAGGGGAGAGGCTACACCTTC. It yields the protein CASSVNRQGRGYTF.